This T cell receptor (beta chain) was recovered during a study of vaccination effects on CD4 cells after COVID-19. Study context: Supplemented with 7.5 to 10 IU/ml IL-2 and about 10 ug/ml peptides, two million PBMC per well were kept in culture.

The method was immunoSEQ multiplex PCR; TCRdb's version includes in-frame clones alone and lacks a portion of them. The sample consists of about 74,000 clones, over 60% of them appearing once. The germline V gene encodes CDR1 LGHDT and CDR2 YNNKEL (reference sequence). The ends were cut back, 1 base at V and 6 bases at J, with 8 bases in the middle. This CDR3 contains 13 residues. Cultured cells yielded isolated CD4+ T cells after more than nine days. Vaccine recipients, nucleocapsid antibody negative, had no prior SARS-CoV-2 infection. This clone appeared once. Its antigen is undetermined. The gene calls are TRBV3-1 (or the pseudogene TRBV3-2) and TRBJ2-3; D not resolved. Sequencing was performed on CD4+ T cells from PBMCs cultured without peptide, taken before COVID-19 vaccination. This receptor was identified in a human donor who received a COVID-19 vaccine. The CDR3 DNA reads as TGTGCCAGCAGCCAAGTATCGCAGGATACGCAGTATTTT. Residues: CASSQVSQDTQYF.